These T cell receptor beta chains were read from a single sample in a study of blood T cell repertoires in COVID-19. Clones were read by immunoSEQ multiplex PCR, and TCRdb kept only the in-frame ones, dropping some. The sample has 200,000 to 250,000 clones, approximately 89% seen once. Sequencing was carried out using PBMCs or T cells enriched from blood (not recorded which). The receptors here all came from a woman aged 25 to 45 who had been exposed to COVID-19. Each CDR3 is given with its conserved first and last residue. The order of the fields is V gene, clone size, D gene, J gene, CDR3 DNA, CDR3 protein. D genes are given only for firm matches. Only some rows state a clone size, as once, few, many or a class for expanded clones.

v_call: TRBV2; clone_size: once; d_call: TRBD1; j_call: TRBJ2-3; cdr3_nt: TGTGCCAGCAGTGGCGGGACAGGGTGGATAGATACGCAGTATTTT; cdr3_aa: CASSGGTGWIDTQYF
v_call: TRBV28; clone_size: .; d_call: TRBD1; j_call: TRBJ1-4; cdr3_nt: TGTGCCAGCAGTTCGGGACAGGGCGGTAGTGGTGAAAAACTGTTTTTT; cdr3_aa: CASSSGQGGSGEKLFF
v_call: TRBV4-1; clone_size: .; d_call: .; j_call: TRBJ1-1; cdr3_nt: TGCGCCAGCAGCCATTCGGACAGCTACACTGAAGCTTTCTTT; cdr3_aa: CASSHSDSYTEAFF
v_call: TRBV6-1; clone_size: .; d_call: TRBD1; j_call: TRBJ1-2; cdr3_nt: TGTGCCAGCAGTGAAGTTGGGACAGGGAGAGGCGGCTACACCTTC; cdr3_aa: CASSEVGTGRGGYTF
v_call: TRBV6-5; clone_size: few; d_call: TRBD1; j_call: TRBJ1-2; cdr3_nt: TGTGCCAGCAGCCCGACAGGGGGTCTTAATGGCTACACCTTC; cdr3_aa: CASSPTGGLNGYTF
v_call: TRBV28; clone_size: once; d_call: TRBD1; j_call: TRBJ1-2; cdr3_nt: TGTGCCAGCAGGGGGGTCGGGACAGGCCTATCAAATGGCTACACCTTC; cdr3_aa: CASRGVGTGLSNGYTF
v_call: TRBV7-2; clone_size: .; d_call: TRBD2; j_call: TRBJ2-3; cdr3_nt: TGTGCCAGCAGCCCCTCCGGGAGGAATGAAGATACGCAGTATTTT; cdr3_aa: CASSPSGRNEDTQYF
v_call: TRBV28; clone_size: .; d_call: .; j_call: TRBJ1-1; cdr3_nt: TGTGCCAGCAGGAGCGGACTTGGGAACACTGAAGCTTTCTTT; cdr3_aa: CASRSGLGNTEAFF
v_call: TRBV30; clone_size: .; d_call: .; j_call: TRBJ2-1; cdr3_nt: TGTGCCTTGGGTAGGGGTCGCTCCTACAATGAGCAGTTCTTC; cdr3_aa: CALGRGRSYNEQFF
v_call: TRBV11-2; clone_size: .; d_call: .; j_call: TRBJ2-1; cdr3_nt: TGTGCCAGCAGCTTAGAAATTGGGGGGAGCTCCTACAATGAGCAGTTCTTC; cdr3_aa: CASSLEIGGSSYNEQFF
v_call: TRBV5-6; clone_size: .; d_call: TRBD1; j_call: TRBJ1-1; cdr3_nt: TGTGCCAGCAGTTGGGGGACAGTTCCCACTGAAGCTTTCTTT; cdr3_aa: CASSWGTVPTEAFF
v_call: TRBV5-4; clone_size: few; d_call: .; j_call: TRBJ2-1; cdr3_nt: TGTGCCAGCAGCTTGGCAGGGGCGAGCTCCTACAATGAGCAGTTCTTC; cdr3_aa: CASSLAGASSYNEQFF
v_call: TRBV6-1; clone_size: .; d_call: .; j_call: TRBJ2-7; cdr3_nt: TGTGCCAGCAGTGCCCAAACGACCAGGGCCCTTGGGTACGAGCAGTACTTC; cdr3_aa: CASSAQTTRALGYEQYF
v_call: TRBV7-2; clone_size: .; d_call: TRBD2; j_call: TRBJ2-1; cdr3_nt: TGTGCCAGCAGCTCGGGACTAGCGTCGTACAATGAGCAGTTCTTC; cdr3_aa: CASSSGLASYNEQFF
v_call: TRBV5-1; clone_size: .; d_call: .; j_call: TRBJ2-1; cdr3_nt: TGCGCCAGCAGCTTGGCGGGGACACTCGGCAATGAGCAGTTCTTC; cdr3_aa: CASSLAGTLGNEQFF
v_call: TRBV9; clone_size: .; d_call: .; j_call: TRBJ1-4; cdr3_nt: TGTGCCAGCAGCCCCGGGATCCTGGGAAGTGAAAAACTGTTTTTT; cdr3_aa: CASSPGILGSEKLFF
v_call: TRBV3-1/TRBV3-2; clone_size: .; d_call: TRBD1; j_call: TRBJ1-3; cdr3_nt: TGTGCCAGCAGCTGGGACAGTCTGTCTGGAAACACCATATATTTT; cdr3_aa: CASSWDSLSGNTIYF
v_call: TRBV5-1; clone_size: .; d_call: TRBD1; j_call: TRBJ1-2; cdr3_nt: TGCGCCAGCAGCCCCCCCGGACAGGGGTGGAATGGCTACACCTTC; cdr3_aa: CASSPPGQGWNGYTF
v_call: TRBV5-4; clone_size: .; d_call: TRBD1; j_call: TRBJ1-1; cdr3_nt: TGTGCCACGACAGGGGGAGGCACTGAAGCTTTCTTT; cdr3_aa: CATTGGGTEAFF
v_call: TRBV9; clone_size: .; d_call: .; j_call: TRBJ1-1; cdr3_nt: TGTGCCAGCAGCGTAGAGGTGGAGACTGAAGCTTTCTTT; cdr3_aa: CASSVEVETEAFF
v_call: TRBV18; clone_size: .; d_call: TRBD1; j_call: TRBJ2-4; cdr3_nt: TGTGCCAGCTCACCTAAGACAGGGAAAGTCGGAAACATTCAGTACTTC; cdr3_aa: CASSPKTGKVGNIQYF
v_call: TRBV5-6; clone_size: .; d_call: .; j_call: TRBJ2-7; cdr3_nt: TGTGCCAGCAGCGGTAATGCCGGGACATGGAGCTCCTACGAGCAGTACTTC; cdr3_aa: CASSGNAGTWSSYEQYF
v_call: TRBV5-1; clone_size: .; d_call: TRBD1; j_call: TRBJ2-3; cdr3_nt: TGCGCCAGCAGCGGGGGACAGGGTACGTCCCTAGATACGCAGTATTTT; cdr3_aa: CASSGGQGTSLDTQYF
v_call: TRBV10-3; clone_size: few; d_call: TRBD2; j_call: TRBJ2-3; cdr3_nt: TGTGCCACCCTGACTAGCGGCACAGATACGCAGTATTTT; cdr3_aa: CATLTSGTDTQYF
v_call: TRBV6-5; clone_size: .; d_call: .; j_call: TRBJ1-1; cdr3_nt: TGTGCCAGCAGTTACTACAGGGTCGGGGACACTGAAGCTTTCTTT; cdr3_aa: CASSYYRVGDTEAFF
v_call: TRBV5-1; clone_size: .; d_call: .; j_call: TRBJ1-3; cdr3_nt: TGCGCCAGCAGCTTTGGGGCAGGGAGAGTTAGCGGCTCTGGAAACACCATATATTTT; cdr3_aa: CASSFGAGRVSGSGNTIYF
v_call: TRBV20-1; clone_size: .; d_call: TRBD1; j_call: TRBJ1-5; cdr3_nt: TGCAGTGCTGGTGGACAGGTCATCCAGCCCCAGCATTTT; cdr3_aa: CSAGGQVIQPQHF
v_call: TRBV5-1; clone_size: .; d_call: .; j_call: TRBJ1-2; cdr3_nt: TGCGCCAGCAGCTTGGGTTTCGGACAACTCTTATTCTATGGCTACACCTTC; cdr3_aa: CASSLGFGQLLFYGYTF
v_call: TRBV29-1; clone_size: .; d_call: TRBD2; j_call: TRBJ2-3; cdr3_nt: TGCAGCGTTGGACTAGCGGGAGTATTAGATACGCAGTATTTT; cdr3_aa: CSVGLAGVLDTQYF
v_call: TRBV6-5; clone_size: .; d_call: .; j_call: TRBJ2-5; cdr3_nt: TGTGCCAGCGAAGGAGACGAGACCCAGTACTTC; cdr3_aa: CASEGDETQYF
v_call: TRBV30; clone_size: once; d_call: .; j_call: TRBJ2-1; cdr3_nt: TGTGCCTGGAGTACGGGGTATGAGCAGTTCTTC; cdr3_aa: CAWSTGYEQFF
v_call: TRBV5-1; clone_size: .; d_call: .; j_call: TRBJ2-7; cdr3_nt: TGCGCCAGCAGCTCGGGACTGGTTTCCTACGAGCAGTACTTC; cdr3_aa: CASSSGLVSYEQYF
v_call: TRBV28; clone_size: .; d_call: TRBD1; j_call: TRBJ2-5; cdr3_nt: TGTGCCAGCAGTTCCTCCGGACAGGCTCAAGAGACCCAGTACTTC; cdr3_aa: CASSSSGQAQETQYF
v_call: TRBV19; clone_size: .; d_call: .; j_call: TRBJ1-4; cdr3_nt: TGTGCCAGTAGTTTCCGACAGTTGCTTAATGAAAAACTGTTTTTT; cdr3_aa: CASSFRQLLNEKLFF
v_call: TRBV4-1; clone_size: .; d_call: TRBD1; j_call: TRBJ1-2; cdr3_nt: TGCGCCAGCAGCGTCACCGGGACAGACTATGGCTACACCTTC; cdr3_aa: CASSVTGTDYGYTF
v_call: TRBV6-5; clone_size: .; d_call: .; j_call: TRBJ2-5; cdr3_nt: TGTGCCACCGGGACTGAGACCCAGTACTTC; cdr3_aa: CATGTETQYF
v_call: TRBV7-6; clone_size: once; d_call: TRBD2; j_call: TRBJ2-3; cdr3_nt: TGTGCCAGCAGCTTGGGGCCAGCGGGAGGGAGGTCAGATACGCAGTATTTT; cdr3_aa: CASSLGPAGGRSDTQYF
v_call: TRBV5-1; clone_size: .; d_call: TRBD1; j_call: TRBJ1-3; cdr3_nt: TGCGCCAGCAGCCCCGGGACAGGGAACCTAAACACCATATATTTT; cdr3_aa: CASSPGTGNLNTIYF
v_call: TRBV6-1; clone_size: .; d_call: .; j_call: TRBJ1-1; cdr3_nt: TGTGCCAGCAGTGAACGCACATCGAACACTGAAGCTTTCTTT; cdr3_aa: CASSERTSNTEAFF
v_call: TRBV20-1; clone_size: .; d_call: .; j_call: TRBJ1-2; cdr3_nt: TGCAGTGCTAGGAGCCAGGGCCGCTACACCTTC; cdr3_aa: CSARSQGRYTF
v_call: TRBV3-1/TRBV3-2; clone_size: .; d_call: .; j_call: TRBJ2-7; cdr3_nt: TGTGCCAGCAGCCAAGATTTCCCTGCTTCAATAGCTTCTCTCGAGCAGTACTTC; cdr3_aa: CASSQDFPASIASLEQYF
v_call: TRBV28; clone_size: .; d_call: .; j_call: TRBJ2-3; cdr3_nt: TGTGCCACTGCGGAAATGGGCACAGATACGCAGTATTTT; cdr3_aa: CATAEMGTDTQYF
v_call: TRBV5-1; clone_size: .; d_call: .; j_call: TRBJ2-1; cdr3_nt: TGCGCCAGCAGCTTGGTGAGCGGCGCTACCTACAATGAGCAGTTCTTC; cdr3_aa: CASSLVSGATYNEQFF
v_call: TRBV14; clone_size: .; d_call: .; j_call: TRBJ2-7; cdr3_nt: TGTGCCAGCAGCCCTAGGGGCGGGGTAGCCTACGAGCAGTACTTC; cdr3_aa: CASSPRGGVAYEQYF
v_call: TRBV5-1; clone_size: few; d_call: TRBD1; j_call: TRBJ1-2; cdr3_nt: TGCGCCAGCAGCTTGGGGCAGGGGGCTTTGGGCTACACCTTC; cdr3_aa: CASSLGQGALGYTF
v_call: TRBV25-1; clone_size: .; d_call: TRBD1; j_call: TRBJ2-7; cdr3_nt: TGTGCCAGCAGGAGACAGGGGGCCTACGAGCAGTACTTC; cdr3_aa: CASRRQGAYEQYF
v_call: TRBV27; clone_size: .; d_call: .; j_call: TRBJ1-4; cdr3_nt: TGTGCCAGCAGTTTAAAGGCGGGGGTTAATGAAAAACTGTTTTTT; cdr3_aa: CASSLKAGVNEKLFF
v_call: TRBV18; clone_size: .; d_call: TRBD1; j_call: TRBJ1-6; cdr3_nt: TGTGCCAGCTCACCTGGACAGGTCTTTAATTCACCCCTCCACTTT; cdr3_aa: CASSPGQVFNSPLHF
v_call: TRBV10-1; clone_size: .; d_call: .; j_call: TRBJ2-2; cdr3_nt: TGCGCCAGCAGCCCTCTTTCGGGGTTGGAGCTGTTTTTT; cdr3_aa: CASSPLSGLELFF
v_call: TRBV7-3; clone_size: .; d_call: TRBD1; j_call: TRBJ1-1; cdr3_nt: TGTGCCAGCAGCTTGACAGGGAAGGAAGACACTGAAGCTTTCTTT; cdr3_aa: CASSLTGKEDTEAFF
v_call: TRBV15; clone_size: .; d_call: .; j_call: TRBJ1-1; cdr3_nt: TGTGCCACCAGCAGAGTCACCGGGAACACTGAAGCTTTCTTT; cdr3_aa: CATSRVTGNTEAFF
v_call: TRBV2; clone_size: .; d_call: TRBD2; j_call: TRBJ2-3; cdr3_nt: TGTGCCAGCCGCGGGACTAGCGGAGGAGGAGATACGCAGTATTTT; cdr3_aa: CASRGTSGGGDTQYF
v_call: TRBV6-4; clone_size: .; d_call: .; j_call: TRBJ2-1; cdr3_nt: TGTGCCAGCAGAAGGGACTTTAGCTCCTACAATGAGCAGTTCTTC; cdr3_aa: CASRRDFSSYNEQFF